One and the same sample provided the 25 T cell receptor beta chains below, sequenced in a study of read filtering for tumor transcriptome and immune sequencing (dated by TCRdb to about 2020). Sequencing used an Illumina HiSeq 4000. TCR libraries were built from approximately 0.4 ug RNA with the Immunoverse kit, using molecular barcoded adaptors covering alpha/delta and beta/gamma chains. The public reads were reanalyzed by TCRdb: fastp trimming at Q25, MiXCR alignment, in-frame beta chains only. Each CDR3 protein appears once, grouped with its most common genes and DNA. Present in this sample are 20,000 to 25,000 distinct CDR3 sequences, roughly 13% of which were seen just once. The ten largest clonotypes hold 65% to 75% of the sample. Sample: a population of CD138-negative cells sorted from bone marrow. The sample's cell subset or site label is to be understood as: bone marrow mononuclear cells depleted of CD138+ plasma/myeloma cells by negative magnetic selection. The receptors were sampled from a donor at least 40 years old with multiple myeloma.

This clonotype was detected ten times or more. The rearrangement joins TRBV9 to TRBJ1-1; unclear D gene. Germline lookup yields CDR1 SGDLS and CDR2 YYNGEE. V was cut by 4 bases and J by 1 base, with 11 bases left in between. The CDR3 spans 14 residues. In nucleotides, the CDR3 is TGTGCCAGCAGCCAAAAGCCCGGGAACACTGAAGCTTTCTTT. Translating gives CASSQKPGNTEAFF.

This clonotype was seen repeatedly, ten times or more. The V call is TRBV14, the J call TRBJ2-2; perhaps TRBD2 as D (6 bases). CDR3 length equals 16 residues. Trimming removed 2 bases at V and 4 bases at J, with 14 bases between. The germline V gene encodes CDR1 SGHDN and CDR2 FVKESK. The CDR3 region has the DNA TGTGCCAGCAGCCAAATGGCGGGGATATTCACCGGGGAGCTGTTTTTT. Amino acids: CASSQMAGIFTGELFF.

This clonotype appeared a few times. This sequence joins TRBV20-1 and TRBJ2-4; 7 nucleotides agree with TRBD2. Germline V CDR1 and CDR2: DFQATT, SNEGSKA (reference sequence). CDR3 length: 15 residues. J gave up 8 bases and V 5 bases, and 15 bases lay outside the gene matches. CDR3 DNA: TGCAGTGCTCGAATTGGCGGGAGTCAGGGCGACATTCAGTACTTC. Its protein product is CSARIGGSQGDIQYF.

This clonotype was recorded at least ten times. The genes are TRBV28 and TRBJ1-5; TRBD1 might be the D (5 bases). The CDR3 is made up of 12 amino acids. Trimming stripped 3 bases from V and 6 bases from J, with 6 bases between. Germline CDR1 MDHEN, CDR2 SYDVKM. CDR3 in amino acids: CASSFGAQPQHF. The CDR3 bases are TGTGCCAGCAGTTTTGGGGCTCAGCCCCAGCATTTT. The complete variable domain, with remaining parts taken from reference TRBV28 and TRBJ1-5, reads DVKVTQSSRYLVKRTGEKVFLECVQDMDHENMFWYRQDPGLGLRLIYFSYDVKMKEKGDIPEGYSVSREKKERFSLILESASTNQTSMYLCASSFGAQPQHFGDGTRLSIL.

By share, this clonotype ranks as medium-sized. The rearrangement links TRBV20-1 to TRBJ2-1; 12 bases match TRBD2. CDR3 size: 16 residues. Trimming removed 1 base from V and 8 bases from J; junction bases left unmatched: 9. The germline gives CDR1 DFQATT, CDR2 SNEGSKA (reference sequence). CDR3 protein: CSARGLAGGPFDEQFF. CDR3 nucleotide sequence: TGCAGTGCTAGAGGCCTAGCGGGAGGGCCTTTTGATGAGCAGTTCTTC.

This clonotype was seen at least ten times. The gene calls are TRBV4-1 and TRBJ2-4, with D unclear. This CDR3 contains 15 residues. V lost 3 bases and J 2 bases, leaving 11 bases between the germline ends. Germline V gene lookup returns CDR1 MGHRA and CDR2 YSYEKL. The CDR3 is CASSQGPDPKNIQYF. The DNA of the CDR3 is TGCGCCAGCAGCCAGGGTCCGGATCCCAAAAACATTCAGTACTTC.

The table lists this clonotype with a few counts. V usage is TRBV3-1 and J usage is TRBJ2-3, with unresolved D. Trimming took 4 bases from V and 6 from J, leaving 11 bases between them. This CDR3 is 13 amino acids long. Germline CDR1 and CDR2: LGHDT and YNNKEL (reference sequence). This CDR3 is CASSPYGSDTQYF. The DNA for the CDR3 is TGTGCCAGCAGCCCTTATGGTAGTGATACGCAGTATTTT.

This clonotype showed up many times. The gene calls are TRBV7-4 and TRBJ2-4; perhaps TRBD1 as D (6 bases). Trimming removed 4 bases from V and 0 bases from J, with 16 bases in between. This CDR3 has 17 amino acids. Germline V lookup: CDR1 SGHVT, CDR2 SQSDAQ. The CDR3 reads CASSSTLQGVAKNIQYF. CDR3 nucleotide sequence: TGTGCCAGCAGCTCAACTTTACAGGGAGTAGCCAAAAACATTCAGTACTTC.

This clonotype has more than one count but fewer than ten. The V and J genes are TRBV5-1 and TRBJ2-2, with 10 bases aligning to TRBD2. The CDR3 is 17 amino acids. Per germline, CDR1 SGHRS and CDR2 YFSETQ. After removal of 2 bases from V and 4 bases from J, the junction contained 8 bases not matched to a gene. The CDR3 here is CASSFLLWTSGTGELFF. The CDR3 DNA reads TGCGCCAGCAGCTTCCTCCTATGGACTAGCGGCACCGGGGAGCTGTTTTTT.

This clonotype was seen only a few times. The V gene is TRBV29-1, the J gene TRBJ1-1, with 11 bases identical to TRBD1. J lost 1 base, V lost 8 bases, and 12 bases had no gene match. Germline V gene data show CDR1 as SQVTM and CDR2 as ANQGSEA. The CDR3 loop spans 16 amino acids. The CDR3 here is CSPTPGTGGQNTEAFF. The CDR3, as DNA: TGCAGCCCCACGCCCGGGACAGGGGGGCAGAACACTGAAGCTTTCTTT.

This clonotype came up many times. The V and J genes are TRBV7-9 and TRBJ2-5; 8 positions agree with TRBD1. Germline CDR1 and CDR2: SEHNR and FQNEAQ (reference sequence). This CDR3 is built from 15 residues. The V segment lost 4 bases and the J segment 2 bases; nucleotides outside the gene matches: 6. The CDR3 reads CASSSGQGWQETQYF. CDR3 coding DNA: TGTGCCAGCAGCTCTGGACAGGGATGGCAAGAGACCCAGTACTTC.

This clonotype was seen only once. Likely a read error: the CDR3 ends without its conserved phenylalanine or tryptophan. This rearrangement joins TRBV18 to TRBJ1-1, with D possibly TRBD1 on 5 matching bases. V was cut by 2 bases and J by 4 bases, with 17 bases left in between. The CDR3 spans 16 residues. CDR1 KGHSH and CDR2 LQKENI come from the germline V gene. The CDR3 DNA follows: TGTGCCAGCTCACCAAGGGACTGGGGTGGCGGCACTGAAGCTTTCTCT. It codes for CASSPRDWGGGTEAFS.

This clonotype showed up many times. The V call is TRBV28, the J call TRBJ2-5; TRBD1 matches at 8 bases. This CDR3 contains 15 residues. Looked up from germline, CDR1 is MDHEN and CDR2 is SYDVKM. The V and J ends lost 2 bases and 4 bases, in that order; junction bases with no gene match: 6. CDR3 loop: CASSLGTGGGETQYF. The CDR3 region has the DNA TGTGCCAGCAGTTTAGGAACAGGGGGAGGAGAGACCCAGTACTTC.

Within the sample, this clonotype is medium-sized (0.01 to 0.1%). The chain has TRBV28 and TRBJ2-2; D unresolved. CDR3 length: 13 amino acids. The V and J ends lost 5 bases and 4 bases respectively, with 8 bases between them. Per germline, CDR1 MDHEN and CDR2 SYDVKM. The CDR3 here is CASSSTLTGELFF. The CDR3 nucleotides are TGTGCCAGCAGTAGTACTCTCACCGGGGAGCTGTTTTTT.

In its sample, this clonotype was seen many times. This rearrangement joins TRBV7-9 to TRBJ2-1; D is perhaps TRBD1 or TRBD2 (5 bases each). The CDR3 spans 12 residues. From germline, CDR1 is SEHNR and CDR2 FQNEAQ (reference sequence). Trimming removed 3 bases at V and 6 bases at J, with 6 bases between. In nucleotides, the CDR3 is TGTGCCAGCAGCTTCGGGGCCAATGAGCAGTTCTTC. Protein sequence: CASSFGANEQFF.

This clonotype was seen only a few times. A much more abundant neighbour one base away suggests this may be a read error. The rearrangement joins TRBV29-1 to TRBJ1-1, with a tentative D call TRBD1 (5 bases). Germline V lookup: CDR1 SQVTM, CDR2 ANQGSEA. CDR3 length: 13 amino acids. The CDR3 nucleotides are TGCCGCGTTGAAACAGGAATGAACACTGAAGCTTTCTTT. It yields the protein CRVETGMNTEAFF.

Many counts were recorded for this clonotype. V gene TRBV3-1 combines with J gene TRBJ2-1, with D perhaps matching TRBD2 (6 bases). CDR1 is LGHDT and CDR2 is YNNKEL in the germline V gene (reference sequence). CDR3 size: 15 residues. V was shortened by 6 bases and J by 9 bases, with 21 bases between the two germline ends. For the CDR3, the DNA is TGTGCCAGCAGACGGGACTCCGGCATCTATTCTGAGCAGTTCTTC. Protein product: CASRRDSGIYSEQFF.

A remark on this clonotype: This may come from a read error, since a much larger clone is one base off. The rearrangement links TRBV29-1 to TRBJ2-7; D not resolved. Germline V gene data show CDR1 as SQVTM and CDR2 as ANQGSEA. Trimming pared 7 bases from V and 8 bases from J, leaving 12 bases between. The length of the CDR3 is 10 residues. In nucleotides, the CDR3 is TGCAGCGCCGTTTCATACAAGCAGTACTTC. Translation: CSAVSYKQYF.

This clonotype was detected ten times or more. CDR3 DNA: TGCAGTGCACCGACCCCCTGGACAGGGGAATACGAGCAGTACTTC. Residues: CSAPTPWTGEYEQYF. This sequence joins TRBV20-1 and TRBJ2-7; TRBD1 matches 9 bases. V gave up 6 bases and J gave up 4 bases; unmatched junction bases: 13. This CDR3 has 15 amino acids. Germline CDR1 DFQATT, CDR2 SNEGSKA (reference sequence).

This clonotype was detected a few times. This rearrangement joins TRBV30 to TRBJ1-2, with 8 bases lining up with TRBD1. Germline CDR1 reads GTSNPN; CDR2 reads SVGIG (reference sequence). Losses at the gene ends were 2 bases for V and 6 bases for J; bases not matched to a gene: 11. The length of the CDR3 is 15 residues. CDR3 protein: CAWSLTTQGVDGYTF. The CDR3 DNA sequence: TGTGCCTGGAGTCTTACTACACAGGGGGTAGATGGCTACACCTTC.

On this clonotype itself: The junction departs from the called germline gene at one end, perhaps through a read error. V is TRBV12-3 or TRBV12-4 and J is TRBJ1-2, with D possibly matching TRBD1 (6 bases). The length of the CDR3 is 13 residues. CDR3 amino acids: CASSHVAGEGYAF. In DNA form, the CDR3 reads TGTGCCAGCAGCCACGTGGCAGGGGAAGGCTACGCCTTC.

This clonotype has a handful of counts. The chain uses TRBV4-2 and TRBJ1-2; D possibly corresponds to TRBD1 (5 bases). The CDR3 is made up of 16 amino acids. V dropped 3 bases and J dropped 4 bases, with 18 bases sitting between them. The germline V gene has CDR1 LGHNA and CDR2 YNFKEQ. CDR3 nucleotide sequence: TGTGCCAGCAGCCATCCTAAGGGGCAGGGCGTCTATGGCTACACCTTC. Amino acid sequence: CASSHPKGQGVYGYTF.

This clonotype was seen repeatedly, ten times or more. This sequence joins TRBV29-1 and TRBJ2-2; D unclear. Germline values: CDR1 SQVTM, CDR2 ANQGSEA. There are 13 residues in the CDR3. Trimming stripped 3 bases from V and 0 bases from J, with 5 bases between. As DNA, the CDR3 is TGCAGCGTTGATGACTCGAACACCGGGGAGCTGTTTTTT. It encodes CSVDDSNTGELFF.

This clonotype was observed a handful of times. The chain uses TRBV10-3 and TRBJ1-5; no clear D gene. V gave up 0 bases and J gave up 2 bases, with 11 bases separating them. Germline V gene data show CDR1 as ENHRY and CDR2 as SYGVKD. The CDR3 runs 16 residues. This chain's CDR3 is CAISESRGSGNQPQHF. CDR3 nucleotides: TGTGCCATCAGTGAGTCGAGAGGGAGCGGCAATCAGCCCCAGCATTTT.

This clonotype was seen ten or more times. The genes are TRBV29-1 and TRBJ2-5, with 12 bases that match TRBD2. This CDR3 region has 16 residues. CDR1 SQVTM and CDR2 ANQGSEA come from the germline V gene. Losses at the gene ends were 2 bases for V and 5 bases for J; bases not matched to a gene: 9. Written as DNA, the CDR3 is TGCAGCGTTGAATGGCTAGCGGGAGGGCCGGGGGAGACCCAGTACTTC. Translated, it gives CSVEWLAGGPGETQYF. The whole variable domain, filled in from reference TRBV29-1 and TRBJ2-5, reads SAVISQKPSRDICQRGTSLTIQCQVDSQVTMMFWYRQQPGQSLTLIATANQGSEATYESGFVIDKFPISRPNLTFSTLTVSNMSPEDSSIYLCSVEWLAGGPGETQYFGPGTRLLVL.